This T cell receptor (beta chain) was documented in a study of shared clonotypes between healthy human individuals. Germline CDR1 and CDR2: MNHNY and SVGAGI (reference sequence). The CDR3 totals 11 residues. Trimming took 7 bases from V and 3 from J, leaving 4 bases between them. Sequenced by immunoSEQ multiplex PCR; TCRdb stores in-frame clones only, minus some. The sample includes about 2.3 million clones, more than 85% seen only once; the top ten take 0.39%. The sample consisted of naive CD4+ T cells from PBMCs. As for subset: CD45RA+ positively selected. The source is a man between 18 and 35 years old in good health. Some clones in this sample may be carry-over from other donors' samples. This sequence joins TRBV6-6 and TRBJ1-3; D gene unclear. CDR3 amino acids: CASTLGNTIYF. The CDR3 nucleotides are TGTGCCAGCACCCTTGGAAACACCATATATTTT.